The 10 T cell receptor beta chains given below trace back to one sample, sequenced in a study of CD8 T cells in ankylosing spondylitis. General observations from the study: A TCR beta motif of roughly eight highly homologous variants appeared characteristic of ankylosing spondylitis blood.

These TCRs' antigens remain unknown. TCRdb recomputed calls from the 5' RACE reads with MiXCR, one row per CDR3 protein. The data show some 840,000 distinct CDR3 sequences, 10% to 15% seen once. Sequencing was carried out using blood, either unsorted or a sorted T cell fraction (not recorded which). The source is a male donor with ankylosing spondylitis.

This clonotype was detected ten times or more. The chain employs TRBV10-3 and TRBJ1-1; a possible D gene is TRBD1 (6 bases). The ends were cut back, 6 bases at V and 1 base at J, with 9 bases in the middle. CDR1 ENHRY and CDR2 SYGVKD come from the germline V gene. The CDR3 loop spans 13 amino acids. CDR3 loop: CAIRQGPNTEAFF. The DNA for the CDR3 is TGTGCCATCAGACAGGGTCCGAACACTGAAGCTTTCTTT.

V gene TRBV11-2 combines with J gene TRBJ1-5; D not resolved. Per the germline V gene, CDR1 is SGHAT and CDR2 is FQNNGV. V lost 2 bases and J lost 0, with 17 bases in between. This CDR3 region has 18 residues. The CDR3 here is CASSLTVTTFYSNQPQHF. Here the CDR3 DNA reads TGTGCCAGCAGCTTAACTGTCACGACCTTCTATAGCAATCAGCCCCAGCATTTT.

Here the CDR3 DNA reads TGTGCCAGTAGTTCCCTGAGAAGCTCTGGGGCCAACGTCCTGACTTTC. This gives the protein CASSSLRSSGANVLTF. The chain uses TRBV19 and TRBJ2-6, with D hard to call. V lost 5 bases to trimming and J lost 0 bases, with 11 bases between them. CDR1 and CDR2 from the germline V gene are LNHDA and SQIVND (reference sequence). The CDR3 consists of 16 residues.

This clonotype came up a few times. The chain recombines TRBV7-2 with TRBJ2-3; 7 nucleotides align to TRBD2. The CDR3 covers 16 residues. Germline trimming cut 1 base from V and 4 bases from J; bases unmatched to any gene: 8. Per germline, CDR1 SGHTA and CDR2 FQGNSA. The CDR3 sequence: CASSLGAGVDPDTQYF. CDR3 nucleotide sequence: TGTGCCAGCAGCTTAGGGGCGGGAGTTGATCCAGATACGCAGTATTTT.

This clonotype was detected only a few times. This chain joins TRBV20-1 and TRBJ1-1, with 9 bases fitting TRBD1. The CDR3 totals 16 residues. The J segment lost 1 base and the V segment lost 5 bases, leaving 11 bases of the junction unmatched. Germline lookup yields CDR1 DFQATT and CDR2 SNEGSKA (reference sequence). The CDR3 spells CSARKQGARSNTEAFF. CDR3 sequence (DNA): TGCAGTGCTCGAAAACAGGGGGCCAGGTCGAACACTGAAGCTTTCTTT.

This clonotype showed up just a few times. This chain connects TRBV20-1 to TRBJ2-3, with 7 positions matching TRBD1. With 0 bases clipped from V and 4 bases from J, the junction kept 7 bases outside the gene matches. CDR3 length: 15 residues. From germline, CDR1 is DFQATT and CDR2 SNEGSKA (reference sequence). The CDR3 here is CSARDTRGGPDTQYF. In nucleotides, the CDR3 is TGCAGTGCTAGAGATACCCGAGGGGGCCCAGATACGCAGTATTTT.

The chain employs TRBV6-2 or TRBV6-3 and TRBJ2-3; 9 bases align to TRBD1. Unmatched junction bases numbered 5, after V lost 4 bases and J lost 3 bases. The CDR3 loop spans 15 amino acids. Germline loops: CDR1 MNHEY, CDR2 SVGEGT. This CDR3 is CASSSGQGWTDTQYF. The CDR3 DNA sequence: TGTGCCAGCAGTTCGGGACAGGGCTGGACAGATACGCAGTATTTT.

The V call is TRBV12-3 or TRBV12-4, the J call TRBJ2-2; no clear D gene. V gave up 7 bases and J gave up 3 bases, with 15 bases separating them. The CDR3 is made up of 15 amino acids. The CDR3 spells CASNLRTGHTGELFF. The CDR3 DNA follows: TGTGCCAGCAACCTTAGGACGGGCCACACCGGGGAGCTGTTTTTT.

This clonotype was observed a handful of times. V gene TRBV7-9 combines with J gene TRBJ2-1; 12 positions agree with TRBD2. Losses at the gene ends were 4 bases for V and 0 bases for J; bases not matched to a gene: 4. This CDR3 has 17 residues. The germline CDR1 and CDR2 sequences are SEHNR and FQNEAQ (reference sequence). Here the CDR3 DNA reads TGTGCCAGCAGCTCTCCGACTAGCGGGAGCTCCTACAATGAGCAGTTCTTC. Protein sequence: CASSSPTSGSSYNEQFF. The full variable domain, in which reference TRBV7-9 and TRBJ2-1 provide the parts outside the CDR3, is DTGVSQNPRHKITKRGQNVTFRCDPISEHNRLYWYRQTLGQGPEFLTYFQNEAQLEKSRLLSDRFSAERPKGSFSTLEIQRTEQGDSAMYLCASSSPTSGSSYNEQFFGPGTRLTVL.

The chain recombines TRBV9 with TRBJ1-6; D unresolved. CDR3 length: 14 residues. Trimming removed 0 bases from V and 2 bases from J, with 3 bases in between. CDR1 is SGDLS and CDR2 is YYNGEE in the germline V gene. The CDR3 reads CASSVEAYNSPLHF. CDR3 nucleotides: TGTGCCAGCAGCGTAGAAGCCTATAATTCACCCCTCCACTTT.